Presented here are 30 T cell receptor beta chains from one specimen sequenced in a study of PD-1 blockade in mismatch repair-deficient tumors. The repertoire was sequenced with immunoSEQ multiplex PCR; TCRdb's copy has only in-frame clones and lacks some. The sample shows tens of thousands of clones, 60% to 80% of them seen only once. Source: peripheral blood, taken 2 weeks after starting pembrolizumab. The source of these receptors is an adult with mismatch repair-deficient cancer.

V usage is TRBV5-1 and J usage is TRBJ2-1; 11 nucleotides match TRBD2. After removal of 4 bases from V and 7 bases from J, the junction contained 4 bases not matched to a gene. This CDR3 comprises 14 residues. Germline CDR1 and CDR2: SGHRS and YFSETQ. The CDR3 nucleotides are TGCGCCAGCAGCCTGACTAGCGGGACGAATGAGCAGTTCTTC. Translated: CASSLTSGTNEQFF.

The table lists this clone with a few counts. The V and J genes are TRBV7-6 and TRBJ2-1; 11 bases are shared with TRBD2. Germline trimming cut 5 bases from V and 6 bases from J; bases unmatched to any gene: 9. Per germline, CDR1 SGHVS and CDR2 FNYEAQ. The CDR3 loop spans 16 amino acids. The CDR3 protein is CASSAPLGTSGNEQFF. CDR3 DNA sequence: TGTGCCAGCAGCGCTCCCCTCGGGACTAGCGGCAATGAGCAGTTCTTC.

CDR3 loop: CASSPGTLNEKLFF. CDR3 bases: TGCGCCAGCAGCCCAGGGACCCTAAATGAAAAACTGTTTTTT. The rearrangement joins TRBV5-1 to TRBJ1-4; D might be TRBD1 (5 bases). Per the germline V gene, CDR1 is SGHRS and CDR2 is YFSETQ. Trimming took 4 bases from V and 5 from J, leaving 12 bases between them. The CDR3 contains 14 residues.

The chain couples TRBV7-2 to TRBJ1-5; unclear D gene. The CDR3 loop spans 15 amino acids. From germline, CDR1 is SGHTA and CDR2 FQGNSA. Trimming stripped 3 bases from V and 3 bases from J, with 12 bases between. The CDR3, as DNA: TGTGCCAGCAGCTTCTCCACGGACCTCAATCAGCCCCAGCATTTT. Translating gives CASSFSTDLNQPQHF.

The gene calls are TRBV11-3 and TRBJ2-1; D not resolved. This CDR3 contains 12 residues. With 0 bases removed from V and 8 bases from J, the gap between germline ends came to 5 bases. CDR1 and CDR2 from the germline V gene are SGHNT and YENEEA. CDR3 DNA sequence: TGTGCCAGCAGCTTAGATCGGTATGAGCAGTTCTTC. Protein product: CASSLDRYEQFF. The variable domain in full, with the rest retrieved from reference TRBV11-3 and TRBJ2-1, is EAGVVQSPRYKIIEKKQPVAFWCNPISGHNTLYWYLQNLGQGPELLIRYENEEAVDDSQLPKDRFSAERLKGVDSTLKIQPAELGDSAVYLCASSLDRYEQFFGPGTRLTVL.

This chain joins TRBV5-6 and TRBJ1-1, with TRBD1 identical over 11 bases. V lost 2 bases, J lost 5 bases, and 11 bases stayed unmatched. CDR1 and CDR2 (germline): SGHDT, YYEEEE. This CDR3 is 17 amino acids long. This CDR3 reads CASSLYAGTGGRTEAFF. The CDR3 coding sequence is TGTGCCAGCAGCTTATATGCCGGGACAGGGGGAAGAACTGAAGCTTTCTTT.

The rearrangement joins TRBV4-1 to TRBJ2-7; 8 nucleotides match TRBD1. This CDR3 has 15 amino acids. The trim removed 4 bases at V and 5 bases at J, leaving 10 bases unmatched. Germline CDR1 reads MGHRA; CDR2 reads YSYEKL. The CDR3 DNA sequence: TGCGCCAGCAGCCTATGGACAGGGTTTCGGAACGAGCAGTACTTC. Translating gives CASSLWTGFRNEQYF.

The chain links TRBV7-9 to TRBJ2-5, with D hard to call. V lost 2 bases and J lost 0, with 7 bases in between. Germline V gene sequence: CDR1 SEHNR, CDR2 FQNEAQ (reference sequence). This CDR3 has 14 residues. CDR3 amino acids: CASSLPPYQETQYF. CDR3 DNA: TGTGCCAGCAGCTTACCCCCCTACCAAGAGACCCAGTACTTC.

This chain links TRBV2 with TRBJ2-5; TRBD1 aligns across 7 bases. With V trimmed by 8 bases and J by 5 bases, 2 bases remained unmatched. This CDR3 region has 11 residues. Germline-derived CDR1 and CDR2 are SNHLY and FYNNEI. DNA of the CDR3: TGTGCCAGCGACAGGGAGGAGACCCAGTACTTC. This encodes CASDREETQYF.

Only one count was recorded for this clone. J is TRBJ1-1 and V is TRBV2, with D possibly TRBD1 on 6 matching bases. V was cut by 4 bases and J by 5 bases, with 11 bases left in between. The CDR3 is 13 amino acids. The germline V gene encodes CDR1 SNHLY and CDR2 FYNNEI. CDR3 protein: CASSGQGMTEAFF. The DNA for the CDR3 is TGTGCCAGCAGTGGCCAGGGGATGACTGAAGCTTTCTTT.

This clone was observed a few times. The genes are TRBV10-3 and TRBJ2-1, with 8 bases matching TRBD2. The germline V gene encodes CDR1 ENHRY and CDR2 SYGVKD. This CDR3 has 15 residues. The junction had 13 bases not matched to a gene; V was cut back by 7 bases and J by 8 bases. CDR3 DNA sequence: TGTGCCATCAAGCGAGCGGGAGAATTTTGGGATGAGCAGTTCTTC. Its translation: CAIKRAGEFWDEQFF.

V and J are TRBV7-9 and TRBJ2-3; 8 bases line up with TRBD2. V lost 4 bases, J lost 2 bases, and 8 bases stayed unmatched. In germline, CDR1 is SEHNR, CDR2 FQNEAQ (reference sequence). The CDR3 consists of 16 residues. Here the CDR3 DNA reads TGTGCCAGCAGCTCCCCCACCGGGAGGGCCACAGATACGCAGTATTTT. This gives the protein CASSSPTGRATDTQYF.

The rearrangement joins TRBV29-1 to TRBJ2-2; possibly TRBD1 for D (6 bases). The CDR3 covers 13 residues. Germline loops: CDR1 SQVTM, CDR2 ANQGSEA. V was clipped by 5 bases and J by 4 bases, with 11 bases between them. CDR3 nucleotides: TGCAGCGTTAATATACAGGGCACCGGGGAGCTGTTTTTT. As protein: CSVNIQGTGELFF.

This chain joins TRBV18 and TRBJ2-2; D remains ambiguous. Germline assignment: CDR1 KGHSH and CDR2 LQKENI. V was shortened by 2 bases and J by 2 bases, with 15 bases between the two germline ends. This CDR3 has 17 residues. The CDR3, as DNA: TGTGCCAGCTCACCAAATTTACAGACCATTAACACCGGGGAGCTGTTTTTT. The encoded protein is CASSPNLQTINTGELFF.

The chain recombines TRBV7-9 with TRBJ1-2; D unclear. CDR3 size: 13 residues. V dropped 5 bases and J dropped 5 bases, with 12 bases sitting between them. Germline CDR1 and CDR2: SEHNR and FQNEAQ (reference sequence). CDR3: CASSQQQWYGYTF. In DNA, the CDR3 is TGTGCCAGCAGCCAACAGCAATGGTATGGCTACACCTTC.

This clone was seen more than once but under ten times. DNA of the CDR3: TGTGCCAGCAGTGGCGAGGGGTCCCGGACCAATCAGCCCCAGCATTTT. Translated: CASSGEGSRTNQPQHF. This chain links TRBV27 with TRBJ1-5, with a tentative D call TRBD1 (5 bases). Germline CDR1 MNHEY, CDR2 SMNVEV (reference sequence). Trimming took off 5 bases at V and 3 bases at J, with 17 bases between the two ends. The length of the CDR3 is 16 residues.

The chain recombines TRBV10-3 with TRBJ1-2; 8 bases line up with TRBD1. Germline loops: CDR1 ENHRY, CDR2 SYGVKD. Trimming took 5 bases from V and 6 from J; bases not matched to a gene: 5. The CDR3 loop spans 13 amino acids. The CDR3 DNA reads as TGTGCCATCAGTCCCAACAGGGGGGATGGCTACACCTTC. It translates to CAISPNRGDGYTF.

The rearrangement uses TRBV29-1 and TRBJ1-4, with D hard to call. Germline V gene sequence: CDR1 SQVTM, CDR2 ANQGSEA. The CDR3 has 10 residues. V was trimmed by 7 bases and J by 4 bases, leaving 4 bases between them. CDR3 amino acids: CSAGNEKLFF. The CDR3, as DNA: TGCAGCGCCGGTAATGAAAAACTGTTTTTT.

The table lists this clone with a few counts. The J gene is TRBJ2-7, the V gene TRBV5-1; 8 bases agree with TRBD2. V was pared by 5 bases and J by 5 bases, with 3 bases of the junction left unmatched. This CDR3 spans 12 amino acids. The germline CDR1 and CDR2 sequences are SGHRS and YFSETQ. CDR3 region: CASRRREDEQYF. CDR3 coding DNA: TGCGCCAGCAGGAGGCGGGAGGACGAGCAGTACTTC.

J is TRBJ2-1 and V is TRBV7-9; 7 bases are a match to TRBD1. The CDR3 is made up of 12 amino acids. V lost 2 bases to trimming and J lost 14 bases; unmatched junction nucleotides: 6. The germline CDR1 and CDR2 sequences are SEHNR and FQNEAQ (reference sequence). CDR3 loop: CASSLIGTVEFF. As DNA, the CDR3 is TGTGCCAGCAGCTTAATCGGGACAGTTGAGTTCTTC.

This rearrangement joins TRBV19 to TRBJ2-3; D perhaps matches TRBD2 (6 bases). The germline V gene has CDR1 LNHDA and CDR2 SQIVND (reference sequence). This CDR3 is built from 15 residues. The V end was cut by 3 bases, the J end by 6 bases, with 16 bases between. In DNA form, the CDR3 reads TGTGCCAGTAGTATTGGCGGGGTATTGGCCGATACGCAGTATTTT. This translates into CASSIGGVLADTQYF.

This clone was seen ten or more times. The J gene is TRBJ1-4, the V gene TRBV13, with 9 bases identical to TRBD1. The CDR3 covers 14 residues. Germline V CDR1 and CDR2: PRHDT, FYEKMQ (reference sequence). Trimming cost V 4 bases and J 5 bases; bases outside gene matches: 2. The CDR3 nucleotides are TGTGCCAGCAGCTACGACAGGGGGAATGAAAAACTGTTTTTT. Its protein is CASSYDRGNEKLFF.

The CDR3 bases are TGTGCCAGCAGTAGTTCCACAGATACGCAGTATTTT. It translates to CASSSSTDTQYF. The chain joins TRBV6-5 to TRBJ2-3; no reliable D call. CDR1 and CDR2 from the germline V gene are MNHEY and SVGAGI. The CDR3 is 12 amino acids. V was trimmed by 5 bases and J by 2 bases, leaving 5 bases between them.

The chain carries TRBV5-1 and TRBJ2-3; D call uncertain. The CDR3 length is 14 residues. Trimming removed 4 bases at V and 4 bases at J, with 13 bases between. The V gene's germline CDR1 is SGHRS and CDR2 YFSETQ. CDR3 DNA: TGCGCCAGCAGCGTTGGGCCACAGTCAGATACGCAGTATTTT. Protein sequence: CASSVGPQSDTQYF.

The rearrangement joins TRBV19 to TRBJ2-7; 11 positions agree with TRBD2. The CDR3 spans 16 residues. CDR1 and CDR2 (germline): LNHDA, SQIVND (reference sequence). Germline trimming cut 3 bases from V and 4 bases from J; bases unmatched to any gene: 8. The CDR3 DNA follows: TGTGCCAGTAGTATGGCGGGACTAGCGGAAAATTACGAGCAGTACTTC. Amino acid sequence: CASSMAGLAENYEQYF.

V gene TRBV19 combines with J gene TRBJ2-3; D gene ambiguous. The CDR3 extends over 15 amino acids. The V gene lost 4 bases and the J gene lost 6 bases, with 17 bases spanning the gap. Germline loops: CDR1 LNHDA, CDR2 SQIVND (reference sequence). DNA of the CDR3: TGTGCCAGTAGTACCGCCGGTCCCCGTGGGGATACGCAGTATTTT. Translated, it gives CASSTAGPRGDTQYF.

The rearrangement joins TRBV6-6 to TRBJ2-7; D is unresolved. Germline-derived CDR1 and CDR2 are MNHNY and SVGAGI (reference sequence). Trimming removed 0 bases from V and 3 bases from J, with 9 bases in between. This CDR3 region has 14 residues. CDR3 region: CASSYSGSHYEQYF. CDR3 in DNA: TGTGCCAGCAGTTACTCCGGCAGCCACTACGAGCAGTACTTC.

The gene calls are TRBV19 and TRBJ1-5; 9 bases match TRBD1. This CDR3 has 16 residues. The junction had 5 bases not matched to a gene; V was cut back by 5 bases and J by 0 bases. The germline V gene has CDR1 LNHDA and CDR2 SQIVND (reference sequence). Here the CDR3 DNA reads TGTGCCAGTAGTGGACAGGGGAGCTATAGCAATCAGCCCCAGCATTTT. Translated: CASSGQGSYSNQPQHF.

This CDR3 reads CAISTGTSGRSSSYNEQFF. Here the CDR3 DNA reads TGTGCCATCAGCACCGGGACTAGCGGGAGGTCGAGCTCCTACAATGAGCAGTTCTTC. The gene calls are TRBV10-3 and TRBJ2-1; TRBD2 aligns across 15 bases. The length of the CDR3 is 19 residues. Germline V gene sequence: CDR1 ENHRY, CDR2 SYGVKD. Trimming took 6 bases from V and 0 from J; bases not matched to a gene: 9.

The chain carries TRBV6-5 and TRBJ2-7; TRBD1 is a possible D gene (6 bases). The CDR3 totals 14 residues. Trimming stripped 2 bases from V and 5 bases from J, with 13 bases between. CDR1 is MNHEY, CDR2 SVGAGI, per germline. The CDR3 region is CASSYGRGENEQYF. DNA for the CDR3: TGTGCCAGCAGTTACGGCAGGGGTGAGAACGAGCAGTACTTC.